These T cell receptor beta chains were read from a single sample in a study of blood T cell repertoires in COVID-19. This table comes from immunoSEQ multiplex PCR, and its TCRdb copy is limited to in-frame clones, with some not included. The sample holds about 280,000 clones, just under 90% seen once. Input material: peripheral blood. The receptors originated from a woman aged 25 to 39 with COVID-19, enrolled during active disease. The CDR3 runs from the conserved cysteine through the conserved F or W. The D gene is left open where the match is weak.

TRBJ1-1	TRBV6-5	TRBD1	CASSLQGMNTEAFF
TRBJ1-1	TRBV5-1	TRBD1	CASGGTGEGTEAFF
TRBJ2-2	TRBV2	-	CASSESPDTGELFF
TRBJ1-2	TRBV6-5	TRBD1	CASSSLTTGTYGYTF
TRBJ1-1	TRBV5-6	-	CASSGPLGTEAFF
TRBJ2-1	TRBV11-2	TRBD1	CASSFRAPGQGGINEQFF
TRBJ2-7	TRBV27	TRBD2	CASSSRTSSYEQYF
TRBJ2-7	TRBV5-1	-	CASSQGGASSYEQYF
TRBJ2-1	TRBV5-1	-	CASSLFQRVGQGEQFF
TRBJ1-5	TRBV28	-	CASSARPNQPQHF
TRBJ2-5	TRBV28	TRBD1	CASSLPPRGETQYF
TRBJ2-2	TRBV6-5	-	CASTRDGGFTGELFF